This T cell receptor (beta chain) was sequenced in a study of blood T cell repertoires in COVID-19 (dated by TCRdb to the early 2020s). Regarding the research as a whole: Collaborator samples came from the United States, Italy and Spain and covered acute and convalescent phases of COVID-19. Where HLA class I and class II types were available, the types were taken from metadata supplied by the sample provider, not from assay-based typing. The repertoires were released in a freely available public database meant as a resource for research on the immune response to SARS-CoV-2. The prospective study material was composed of cDNA or gDNA derived from T cells, B-cell-depleted T cells, or PBMCs. Sample metadata almost always included a de-identified subject ID, COVID-19 status, age in years and sex. The samples were drawn from two sources: the first 160 participants of the ongoing ImmuneRACE study, and about 1,300 subjects contributed by 6 global collaborators. Subjects who had been exposed to COVID-19, were actively infected with it, or had recovered from it provided the deeply sampled blood TCRbeta repertoires that made up the dataset. The paper as a whole reports these results and caveats: The quantity of clinical and demographic metadata differed by source and by participant and was supplied without curation.

The immunoSEQ Assay, a bias-controlled multiplex PCR, was used to amplify TCRbeta CDR3 regions from genomic DNA. The published analysis was carried out like this. The number of nucleated cells in each sample was estimated from the amplification of reference gene primers within the assay. To quantify the absolute abundance of each unique TCRbeta CDR3 rearrangement, sequence reads were collapsed and filtered. For each sample, productive Simpson clonality was calculated as the square root of Simpson's diversity index over productive rearrangements. As stored in TCRdb, this immuneACCESS dataset retains in-frame rearrangements with V and J assigned. A fraction of the clones does not appear; measured against another copy, unresolved V genes explain less than half of the discrepancy, and the remainder lacks a known reason. D and trimming were read from the DNA, whereas the V and J calls and clone size are those reported in that table. This sample is represented by about 190,000 clones; roughly 80% of them were singletons. The ten top clones hold around 15% of the sample.

CDR1 MRHNA and CDR2 SNTAGT were looked up in the germline V gene. The CDR3, from cysteine to phenylalanine, totals 15 residues. The retained sequence is limited to the CDR3, 45 bases, with the frame set at the first base. V loses 3 bases at its end and J loses 11 bases; junction bases beyond the gene matches: 15. Whole blood was collected in K2EDTA tubes by collaborating institutions according to the institutions' own protocols. For TCRbeta analysis, collaborators shipped samples in one of three forms: frozen whole blood, isolated PBMCs, or DNA extracted from either of those sample types. Details on this clone: What this receptor recognizes is not known. No base-level quality is on record; no much larger clone is a single base apart.

The chain employs TRBV6-4 and TRBJ1-1; 7 bases in the middle match TRBD1. The receptor was isolated from a man between 60 and 70 years old with active or convalescent COVID-19. The sequenced sample consisted of peripheral blood. The DNA sequence is as follows: TGTGCCAGCAGTGAAGGTGCAGGACAGGTCGGTATGGCTTTCTTT. The translation is CASSEGAGQVGMAFF.